This T cell receptor beta chain emerged from a study of T-cell reconstitution after alpha-beta-depleted transplantation in children. Many counts were recorded for this clonotype. During its preparation, the TCRbeta library received unique molecular identifiers. A single record per CDR3 protein comes from TCRdb applying MiXCR to the PCR reads. The data show 750,000 to 950,000 distinct CDR3 sequences, with around 15% seen just once and roughly 5% held by the top ten. The CDR3 is 11 amino acids. The V gene's germline CDR1 is SGHTA and CDR2 FQGNSA. The V and J ends lost 2 bases and 7 bases respectively, with 5 bases between them.

Sequencing was performed on PBMCs, mostly from graft donor cells, taken 360 days after TCRalphabeta/CD19-depleted stem cell transplant. The source of this sequence is a male patient younger than 18 who had a stem cell transplant for acute lymphoblastic leukemia, so the T cells may come from the graft donor. The rearrangement uses TRBV7-2 and TRBJ1-1; D call uncertain. The CDR3 region is CASSLRSEAFF. The CDR3 DNA reads as TGTGCCAGCAGCTTAAGGAGTGAAGCTTTCTTT. Supplemented by reference TRBV7-2 and TRBJ1-1, the full variable domain reads GAGVSQSPSNKVTEKGKDVELRCDPISGHTALYWYRQSLGQGLEFLIYFQGNSAPDKSGLPSDRFSAERTGGSVSTLTIQRTQQEDSAVYLCASSLRSEAFFGQGTRLTVV.